The 30 T cell receptor beta chains reported below all come from one sample, sequenced in a study of naive and memory T cell subsets. An equimolar mix of two oligonucleotides served as the beta constant-region primer for TRBC1 and TRBC2. TCRdb re-analysed the UMI-ligation and nested PCR reads in MiXCR, keeping a single row per CDR3 protein. Of over 75,000 distinct CDR3 sequences in the sample, over 10% were seen once. Sequences were obtained from central memory CD4+ T cells from blood. These receptors were obtained from a human donor in good health.

In this sample, this clonotype turned up a few times. The rearrangement uses TRBV6-5 and TRBJ2-7; maybe TRBD1 (6 bases). The CDR3 extends over 14 amino acids. Germline V gene lookup returns CDR1 MNHEY and CDR2 SVGAGI. V dropped 1 base and J dropped 3 bases, with 10 bases sitting between them. The CDR3 DNA reads as TGTGCCAGCAGTTACTTACCGGGACACTACGAGCAGTACTTC. This translates into CASSYLPGHYEQYF.

This clonotype was picked up many times. Compared with germline, one end of the junction differs, possibly owing to a read error. The chain has TRBV5-1 and TRBJ2-3; D unclear. The germline V gene has CDR1 SGHRS and CDR2 YFSETQ. The CDR3 is made up of 13 amino acids. This CDR3 reads CASSPGSTDTQYF. In DNA, the CDR3 is TGTGCCAGCAGTCCAGGAAGCACAGATACGCAGTATTTT.

The chain uses TRBV20-1 and TRBJ2-1, with TRBD2 as a possible D gene (6 bases). The germline V gene encodes CDR1 DFQATT and CDR2 SNEGSKA (reference sequence). The CDR3 is made up of 12 amino acids. The V end lost 3 bases, the J end lost 6 bases, and 9 bases lay between the germline ends. This CDR3 reads CSASGSSNEQFF. Here the CDR3 DNA reads TGCAGTGCTAGCGGGAGTAGCAATGAGCAGTTCTTC.

The chain joins TRBV9 to TRBJ2-5; 8 bases are shared with TRBD1. The CDR3 is 14 residues long. The ends lost 4 bases at V and 5 bases at J; junction bases unmatched: 7. The V gene's germline CDR1 is SGDLS and CDR2 YYNGEE. The CDR3, as DNA: TGTGCCAGCAGCCCCGGACAGGGCTTGGAGACCCAGTACTTC. It codes for CASSPGQGLETQYF.

There are a few counts of this clonotype. V usage is TRBV20-1 and J usage is TRBJ2-5, with 13 bases identical to TRBD2. V dropped 3 bases and J dropped 5; count of bases not matched to a gene: 3. The germline V gene encodes CDR1 DFQATT and CDR2 SNEGSKA (reference sequence). CDR3 length: 14 amino acids. Here the CDR3 reads CSARGTSGIETQYF. The CDR3 coding sequence is TGCAGTGCTAGGGGGACTAGCGGGATCGAGACCCAGTACTTC.

This clonotype came up many times. The V call is TRBV28, the J call TRBJ2-7, with 11 bases that match TRBD2. V was clipped by 6 bases and J by 3 bases; unmatched bases: 4. The CDR3 extends over 14 amino acids. Germline values: CDR1 MDHEN, CDR2 SYDVKM. The CDR3 sequence is CASSPGTSGYEQYF. DNA for the CDR3: TGTGCCAGCAGCCCCGGGACTAGCGGCTACGAGCAGTACTTC.

This clonotype was counted many times. V is TRBV20-1 and J is TRBJ1-6, with a weak D call TRBD1 (6 bases). This CDR3 contains 16 residues. Germline CDR1 reads DFQATT; CDR2 reads SNEGSKA (reference sequence). The V end was cut by 3 bases, the J end by 6 bases, with 18 bases between. CDR3 amino acids: CSASRDRSKLNSPLHF. As DNA, the CDR3 is TGCAGTGCTAGTCGAGACAGGTCTAAACTTAATTCACCCCTCCACTTT.

In its sample, this clonotype was seen many times. The J gene is TRBJ2-3, the V gene TRBV4-2; 12 bases match TRBD2. The V gene end was trimmed by 1 base and the J gene end by 1 base; junction bases not matched to a gene: 9. CDR1 LGHNA and CDR2 YNFKEQ come from the germline V gene. This CDR3 spans 19 amino acids. CDR3 coding DNA: TGTGCCAGCAGCCAAGGATACCTAGCGGGAGGGCACCGCACAGATACGCAGTATTTT. Translated: CASSQGYLAGGHRTDTQYF.

The rearrangement uses TRBV12-3 or TRBV12-4 and TRBJ2-1; 9 positions agree with TRBD1. This CDR3 contains 16 residues. The J segment lost 4 bases and the V segment lost 8 bases, leaving 12 bases of the junction unmatched. CDR3 sequence reads: CASGWGRTGAYNEQFF. For the CDR3, the DNA is TGTGCCAGCGGCTGGGGACGGACAGGGGCATACAATGAGCAGTTCTTC.

This clonotype showed up many times. The gene calls are TRBV28 and TRBJ2-4; maybe TRBD1 (5 bases). CDR1 and CDR2 from the germline V gene are MDHEN and SYDVKM. Trimming stripped 6 bases from V and 4 bases from J, with 10 bases between. The CDR3 runs 13 residues. The CDR3 loop is CASSQGLKNIQYF. DNA of the CDR3: TGTGCCAGCAGCCAGGGCCTTAAAAACATTCAGTACTTC.

This clonotype has at least ten counts. This chain connects TRBV4-2 to TRBJ2-7; 10 bases are shared with TRBD2. The CDR3 covers 16 residues. From germline, CDR1 is LGHNA and CDR2 YNFKEQ. The V gene end was trimmed by 0 bases and the J gene end by 6 bases; junction bases not matched to a gene: 8. The CDR3 spells CASSQDLASGRGEQYF. CDR3 nucleotides: TGTGCCAGCAGCCAAGATCTGGCTAGCGGGAGAGGCGAGCAGTACTTC.

The chain links TRBV24-1 to TRBJ1-2, with a possible D match to TRBD1 (5 bases). CDR1 KGHDR and CDR2 SFDVKD come from the germline V gene. Trimming pared 9 bases from V and 0 bases from J, leaving 16 bases between. The CDR3 runs to 15 residues. The CDR3 region is CATQGSELANYGYTF. CDR3 in DNA: TGTGCCACCCAGGGCAGCGAACTAGCTAACTATGGCTACACCTTC.

J is TRBJ2-3 and V is TRBV5-1; TRBD1 is a possible D gene (5 bases). Germline V gene lookup returns CDR1 SGHRS and CDR2 YFSETQ. The CDR3 loop spans 14 amino acids. V lost 4 bases to trimming and J lost 1 base, with 10 bases between them. Written as DNA, the CDR3 is TGCGCCAGCAGCCAAGGGGCAGGCACAGATACGCAGTATTTT. Protein product: CASSQGAGTDTQYF.

The rearrangement joins TRBV6-5 to TRBJ1-4; D remains ambiguous. Germline lookup yields CDR1 MNHEY and CDR2 SVGAGI. Trimming removed 0 bases from V and 4 bases from J, with 12 bases in between. The CDR3 is made up of 16 amino acids. CDR3 protein: CASSYSNPANNEKLFF. Written as DNA, the CDR3 is TGTGCCAGCAGTTACTCGAATCCTGCCAATAATGAAAAACTGTTTTTT.

The rearrangement uses TRBV2 and TRBJ2-1, with 12 bases that match TRBD2. Germline CDR1 SNHLY, CDR2 FYNNEI. The trim removed 5 bases at V and 9 bases at J, leaving 8 bases unmatched. The CDR3 is 15 residues long. The CDR3 sequence: CASSPPGLAGGEQFF. For the CDR3, the DNA is TGTGCCAGCAGTCCACCGGGACTAGCGGGCGGTGAGCAGTTCTTC.

The chain has TRBV6-6 and TRBJ2-2; 7 bases fit TRBD2. The CDR3 covers 15 residues. Germline values: CDR1 MNHNY, CDR2 SVGAGI (reference sequence). V dropped 6 bases and J dropped 3; count of bases not matched to a gene: 7. The CDR3 here is CASRGGLGDTGELFF. The DNA for the CDR3 is TGTGCCAGCAGGGGAGGACTAGGTGACACCGGGGAGCTGTTTTTT.

The chain combines TRBV5-1 with TRBJ2-1, with 7 bases aligning to TRBD2. Germline lookup yields CDR1 SGHRS and CDR2 YFSETQ. The ends lost 0 bases at V and 0 bases at J; junction bases unmatched: 6. The CDR3 spans 17 residues. The CDR3 protein is CASSLDRGVSSYNEQFF. Here the CDR3 DNA reads TGCGCCAGCAGCTTGGATCGGGGGGTGTCCTCCTACAATGAGCAGTTCTTC.

This clonotype was counted only a few times. The V and J genes are TRBV7-3 and TRBJ1-1, with D perhaps matching TRBD1 (6 bases). Trimming removed 6 bases from V and 1 base from J, with 12 bases in between. Germline assignment: CDR1 SGHTA and CDR2 FQGTGA. This CDR3 is 14 amino acids long. CDR3 loop: CASSPTGQNTEAFF. CDR3 sequence (DNA): TGTGCCAGCAGTCCCACAGGGCAGAACACTGAAGCTTTCTTT.

This clonotype was observed at least ten times. The chain has TRBV7-2 and TRBJ2-3, with 7 bases aligning to TRBD2. In germline, CDR1 is SGHTA, CDR2 FQGNSA. Trimming removed 0 bases from V and 4 bases from J; junction bases left unmatched: 4. There are 15 residues in the CDR3. As DNA, the CDR3 is TGTGCCAGCAGCTTAGCGTGGGCGGGGGCAGATACGCAGTATTTT. It codes for CASSLAWAGADTQYF.

The chain couples TRBV10-3 to TRBJ1-1, with D hard to call. CDR1 and CDR2 (germline): ENHRY, SYGVKD. The CDR3 is made up of 13 amino acids. Trimming shortened V by 2 bases and J by 3 bases, and 7 bases separated the two germline ends. The CDR3 protein is CAISERTDTEAFF. CDR3 DNA sequence: TGTGCCATCAGTGAGAGAACGGACACTGAAGCTTTCTTT.

The chain carries TRBV2 and TRBJ2-3; D call uncertain. CDR1 is SNHLY, CDR2 FYNNEI, per germline. With 7 bases removed from V and 0 bases from J, the gap between germline ends came to 8 bases. The CDR3 is 13 residues long. CDR3 in amino acids: CASTTASTDTQYF. CDR3 coding DNA: TGTGCCAGCACCACGGCTAGCACAGATACGCAGTATTTT.

This rearrangement joins TRBV29-1 to TRBJ2-1; 8 bases align to TRBD2. From germline, CDR1 is SQVTM and CDR2 ANQGSEA. This CDR3 is built from 13 residues. V lost 8 bases and J lost 4; bases outside the gene matches: 7. In DNA, the CDR3 is TGCAGCTTCCGGCGGGAGGTGTACAATGAGCAGTTCTTC. This gives the protein CSFRREVYNEQFF.

This clonotype came up many times. This sequence joins TRBV30 and TRBJ2-1; unclear D gene. This CDR3 comprises 11 residues. CDR1 is GTSNPN, CDR2 SVGIG, per germline (reference sequence). Trimming shortened V by 0 bases and J by 7 bases, and 4 bases separated the two germline ends. CDR3 nucleotides: TGTGCCTGGAGTGTAATGAATGAGCAGTTCTTC. It translates to CAWSVMNEQFF.

This clonotype was picked up a small number of times. V and J are TRBV6-1 and TRBJ1-5; no clear D gene. The CDR3 length is 13 residues. V shed 6 bases and J shed 6 bases, with 12 bases lying between them. Per germline, CDR1 MNHNS and CDR2 SASEGT. CDR3 residues: CASRGGLGQPQHF. The CDR3 nucleotides read TGTGCCAGCAGAGGAGGGTTGGGTCAGCCCCAGCATTTT.

This clonotype appeared many times. The chain is built from TRBV20-1 and TRBJ1-2, with TRBD1 matching 10 bases. This CDR3 has 14 amino acids. The junction had 10 bases not matched to a gene; V was cut back by 4 bases and J by 8 bases. Germline CDR1 and CDR2: DFQATT and SNEGSKA (reference sequence). The CDR3 DNA reads as TGCAGTGCTACCGATGGGGACAGGGGTCGCGGCTACACCTTC. Encoded protein: CSATDGDRGRGYTF.

This clonotype was recorded at least ten times. CDR3 in amino acids: CSVSSGSTDTQYF. The CDR3 DNA is TGCAGCGTTTCAAGCGGGAGCACAGATACGCAGTATTTT. The chain uses TRBV29-1 and TRBJ2-3; weak D call: TRBD2 (6 bases). Trimming pared 5 bases from V and 0 bases from J, leaving 9 bases between. This CDR3 has 13 amino acids. Looked up from germline, CDR1 is SQVTM and CDR2 is ANQGSEA.

This clonotype was seen more than once but under ten times. The chain employs TRBV20-1 and TRBJ2-1, with a weak D call TRBD2 (6 bases). V was trimmed by 4 bases and J by 3 bases, leaving 19 bases between them. The length of the CDR3 is 16 residues. CDR1 is DFQATT and CDR2 is SNEGSKA in the germline V gene (reference sequence). The CDR3 protein is CSANDGRGLVYNEQFF. The CDR3 DNA is TGCAGTGCTAACGACGGGAGAGGGCTTGTCTACAATGAGCAGTTCTTC.

This clonotype has just a few counts. V usage is TRBV29-1 and J usage is TRBJ2-1; D not resolved. The CDR3 has 15 residues. Germline V gene sequence: CDR1 SQVTM, CDR2 ANQGSEA. V was pared by 3 bases and J by 6 bases, with 18 bases between. The CDR3 bases are TGCAGCGTTGATTTTAGTTCCGGTACCCCCAATGAGCAGTTCTTC. Amino acids: CSVDFSSGTPNEQFF.

This clonotype was seen only a few times. The V call is TRBV3-1, the J call TRBJ1-4, with a possible D match to TRBD1 (5 bases). This CDR3 is 13 amino acids long. V was shortened by 4 bases and J by 7 bases, with 10 bases between the two germline ends. The germline gives CDR1 LGHDT, CDR2 YNNKEL (reference sequence). The DNA of the CDR3 is TGTGCCAGCAGCCGAAGGGACCTTGAAAAACTGTTTTTT. Translating it yields CASSRRDLEKLFF.

This chain uses TRBV10-3 with TRBJ2-1, with 8 bases aligning to TRBD2. Losses at the gene ends were 3 bases for V and 5 bases for J; bases not matched to a gene: 6. CDR1 is ENHRY and CDR2 is SYGVKD in the germline V gene. This CDR3 comprises 15 residues. CDR3 sequence: CAISDSTSGDNEQFF. DNA of the CDR3: TGTGCCATCAGTGACTCTACTAGCGGAGACAATGAGCAGTTCTTC.